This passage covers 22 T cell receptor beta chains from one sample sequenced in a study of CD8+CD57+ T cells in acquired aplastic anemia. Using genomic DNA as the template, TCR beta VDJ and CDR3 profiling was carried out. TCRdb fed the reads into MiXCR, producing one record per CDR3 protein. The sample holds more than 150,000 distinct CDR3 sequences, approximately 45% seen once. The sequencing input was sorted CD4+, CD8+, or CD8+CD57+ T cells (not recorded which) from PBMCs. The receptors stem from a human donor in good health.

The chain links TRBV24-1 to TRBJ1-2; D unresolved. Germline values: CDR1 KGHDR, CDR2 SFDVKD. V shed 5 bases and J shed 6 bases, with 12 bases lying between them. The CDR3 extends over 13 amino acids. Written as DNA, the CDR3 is TGTGCCACCAGTGGCCTAGTAGTGGATGGCTACACCTTC. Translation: CATSGLVVDGYTF.

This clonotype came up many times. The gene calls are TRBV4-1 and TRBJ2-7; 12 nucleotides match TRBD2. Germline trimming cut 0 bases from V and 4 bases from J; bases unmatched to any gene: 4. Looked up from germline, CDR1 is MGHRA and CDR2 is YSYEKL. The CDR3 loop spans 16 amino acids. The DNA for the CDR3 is TGCGCCAGCAGCCAAGATCGACTAGCGGGAGCGTACGAGCAGTACTTC. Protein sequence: CASSQDRLAGAYEQYF.

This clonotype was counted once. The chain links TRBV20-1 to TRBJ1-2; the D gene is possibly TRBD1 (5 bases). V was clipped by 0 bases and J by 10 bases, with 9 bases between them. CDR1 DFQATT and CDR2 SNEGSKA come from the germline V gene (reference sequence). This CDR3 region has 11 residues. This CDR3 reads CSARDLGTYTF. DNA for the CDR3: TGCAGTGCTAGAGATCTAGGGACCTACACCTTC.

CDR3 residues: CASSATGRSYEQYF. The DNA for the CDR3 is TGTGCCAGTAGTGCCACGGGCAGGTCCTACGAGCAGTACTTC. The chain couples TRBV19 to TRBJ2-7; D gene uncertain. This CDR3 has 14 residues. Germline V gives CDR1 LNHDA, CDR2 SQIVND (reference sequence). V was trimmed by 5 bases and J by 1 base, leaving 12 bases between them.

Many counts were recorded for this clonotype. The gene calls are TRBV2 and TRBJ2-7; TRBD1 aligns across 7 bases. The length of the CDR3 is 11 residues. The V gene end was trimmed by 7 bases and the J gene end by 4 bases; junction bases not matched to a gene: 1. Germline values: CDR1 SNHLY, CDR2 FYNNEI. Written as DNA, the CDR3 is TGTGCCAGCATACAGGGGTACGAGCAGTACTTC. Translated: CASIQGYEQYF.

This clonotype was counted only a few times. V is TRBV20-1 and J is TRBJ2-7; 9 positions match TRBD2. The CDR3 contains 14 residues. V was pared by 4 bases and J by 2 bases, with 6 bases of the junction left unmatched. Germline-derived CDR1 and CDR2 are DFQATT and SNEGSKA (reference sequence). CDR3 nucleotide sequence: TGCAGTGCTATCGTAGCGGGGGACACCTACGAGCAGTACTTC. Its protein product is CSAIVAGDTYEQYF.

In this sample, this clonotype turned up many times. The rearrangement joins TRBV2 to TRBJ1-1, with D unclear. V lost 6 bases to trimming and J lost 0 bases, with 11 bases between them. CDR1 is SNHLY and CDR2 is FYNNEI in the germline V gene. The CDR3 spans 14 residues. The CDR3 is CASRSEPMNTEAFF. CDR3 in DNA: TGTGCCAGCAGGTCTGAACCTATGAACACTGAAGCTTTCTTT.

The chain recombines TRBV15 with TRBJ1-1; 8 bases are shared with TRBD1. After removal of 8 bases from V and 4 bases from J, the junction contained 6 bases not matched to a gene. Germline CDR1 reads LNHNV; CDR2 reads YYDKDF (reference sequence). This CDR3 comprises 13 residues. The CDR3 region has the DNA TGTGCCACCCGCACAGGGGGAGGCACTGAAGCTTTCTTT. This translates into CATRTGGGTEAFF.

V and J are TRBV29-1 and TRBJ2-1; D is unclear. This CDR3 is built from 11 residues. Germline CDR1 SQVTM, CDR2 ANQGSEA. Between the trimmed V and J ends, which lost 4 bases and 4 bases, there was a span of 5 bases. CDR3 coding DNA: TGCAGCGTTGTTGGTTACAATGAGCAGTTCTTC. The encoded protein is CSVVGYNEQFF.

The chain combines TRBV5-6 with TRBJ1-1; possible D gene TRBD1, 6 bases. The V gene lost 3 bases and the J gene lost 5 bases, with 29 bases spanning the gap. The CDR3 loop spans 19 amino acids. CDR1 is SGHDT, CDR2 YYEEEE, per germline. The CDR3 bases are TGTGCCAGCAGCTCGCGGGCCCGGGACACCTCTACTTGGGGTACTGAAGCTTTCTTT. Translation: CASSSRARDTSTWGTEAFF.

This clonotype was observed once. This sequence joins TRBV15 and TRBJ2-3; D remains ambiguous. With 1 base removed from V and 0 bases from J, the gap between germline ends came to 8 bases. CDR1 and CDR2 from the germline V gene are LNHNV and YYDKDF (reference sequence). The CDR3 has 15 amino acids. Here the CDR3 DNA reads TGTGCCACCAGCAGAGTACTTCCTAGCACAGATACGCAGTATTTT. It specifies CATSRVLPSTDTQYF.

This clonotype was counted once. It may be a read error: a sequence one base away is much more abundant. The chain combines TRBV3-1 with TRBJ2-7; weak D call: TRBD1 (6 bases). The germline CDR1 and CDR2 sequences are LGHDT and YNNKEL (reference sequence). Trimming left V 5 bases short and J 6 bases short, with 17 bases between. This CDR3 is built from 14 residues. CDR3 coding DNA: TGTGCCAGCAGCGCAACCGGGACAACCTGCGAGCAGTACTTC. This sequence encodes CASSATGTTCEQYF.

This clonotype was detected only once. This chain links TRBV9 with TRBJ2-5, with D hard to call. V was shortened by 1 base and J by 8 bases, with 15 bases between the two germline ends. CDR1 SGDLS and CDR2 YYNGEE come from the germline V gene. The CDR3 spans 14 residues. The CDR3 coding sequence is TGTGCCAGCAGCGTAAGCCCCGCCCCCGAAACCCAGTACTTC. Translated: CASSVSPAPETQYF.

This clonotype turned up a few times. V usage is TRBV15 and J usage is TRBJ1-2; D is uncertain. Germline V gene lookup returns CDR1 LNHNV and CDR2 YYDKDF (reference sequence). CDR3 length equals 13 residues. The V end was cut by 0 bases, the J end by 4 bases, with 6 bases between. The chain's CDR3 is CATSRDHPYGYTF. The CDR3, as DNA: TGTGCCACCAGCAGAGATCATCCCTATGGCTACACCTTC.

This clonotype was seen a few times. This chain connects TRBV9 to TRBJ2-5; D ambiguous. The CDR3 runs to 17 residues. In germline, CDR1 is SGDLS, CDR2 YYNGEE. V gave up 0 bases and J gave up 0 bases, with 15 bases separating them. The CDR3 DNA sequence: TGTGCCAGCAGCGTAGGTGTGGGATCACTTTACCAAGAGACCCAGTACTTC. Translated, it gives CASSVGVGSLYQETQYF.

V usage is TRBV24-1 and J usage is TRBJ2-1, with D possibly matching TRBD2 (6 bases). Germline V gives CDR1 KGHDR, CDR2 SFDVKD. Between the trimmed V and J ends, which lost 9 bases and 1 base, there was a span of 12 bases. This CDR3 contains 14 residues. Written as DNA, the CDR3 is TGTGCCACCGGAAGGGCGGGGTCCTACAATGAGCAGTTCTTC. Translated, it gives CATGRAGSYNEQFF.

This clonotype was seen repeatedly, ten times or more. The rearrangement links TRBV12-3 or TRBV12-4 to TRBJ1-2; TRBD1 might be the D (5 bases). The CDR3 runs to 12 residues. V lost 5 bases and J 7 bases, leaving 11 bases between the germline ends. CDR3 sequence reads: CASSTTRVGYTF. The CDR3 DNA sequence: TGTGCCAGCAGTACAACCAGGGTTGGCTACACCTTC.

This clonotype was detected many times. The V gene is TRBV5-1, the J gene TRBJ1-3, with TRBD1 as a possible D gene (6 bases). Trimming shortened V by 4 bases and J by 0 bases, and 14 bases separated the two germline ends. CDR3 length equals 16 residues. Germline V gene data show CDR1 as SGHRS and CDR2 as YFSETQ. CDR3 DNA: TGCGCCAGCAGCCGCGGACAGAAGAACTCTGGAAACACCATATATTTT. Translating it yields CASSRGQKNSGNTIYF.

The CDR3 sequence: CATSRRRTDTQYF. The CDR3 DNA sequence: TGTGCCACCAGTAGGAGGCGTACAGATACGCAGTATTTT. The chain has TRBV24-1 and TRBJ2-3; perhaps TRBD2 as D (5 bases). The germline V gene encodes CDR1 KGHDR and CDR2 SFDVKD. The CDR3 sequence is 13 residues long. Trimming removed 6 bases at V and 3 bases at J, with 9 bases between.

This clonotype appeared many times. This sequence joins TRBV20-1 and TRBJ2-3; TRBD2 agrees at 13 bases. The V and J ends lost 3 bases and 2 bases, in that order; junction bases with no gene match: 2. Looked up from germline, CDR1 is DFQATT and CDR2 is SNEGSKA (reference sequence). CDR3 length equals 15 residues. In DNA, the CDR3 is TGCAGTGCTAGTACTAGCGGGAGGGCCACAGATACGCAGTATTTT. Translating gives CSASTSGRATDTQYF.

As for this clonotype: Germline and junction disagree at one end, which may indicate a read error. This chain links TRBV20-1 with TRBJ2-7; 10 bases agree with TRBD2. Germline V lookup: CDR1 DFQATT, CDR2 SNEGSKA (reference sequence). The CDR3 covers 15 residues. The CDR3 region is CSARDLAGVISEQYF. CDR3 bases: TGCAGTGCCAGAGACCTAGCGGGAGTTATCTCCGAGCAGTACTTC.

The CDR3 region has the DNA TGTGCCACCGGAGCAGGGAGGAATCAGCCCCAGCATTTT. The encoded protein is CATGAGRNQPQHF. V and J are TRBV10-3 and TRBJ1-5, with a weak D call TRBD1 (5 bases). The CDR3 has 13 amino acids. CDR1 and CDR2 from the germline V gene are ENHRY and SYGVKD. V was shortened by 10 bases and J by 4 bases, with 14 bases between the two germline ends.